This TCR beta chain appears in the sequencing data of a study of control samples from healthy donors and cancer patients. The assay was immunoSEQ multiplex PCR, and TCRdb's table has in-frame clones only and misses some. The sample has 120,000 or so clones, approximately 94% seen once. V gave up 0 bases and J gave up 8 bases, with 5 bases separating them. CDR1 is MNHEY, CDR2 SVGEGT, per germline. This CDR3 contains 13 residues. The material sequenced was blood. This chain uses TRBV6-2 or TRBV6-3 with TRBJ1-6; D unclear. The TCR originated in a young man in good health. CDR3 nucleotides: TGTGCCAGCAGTTACTCTCTCGATTCACCCCTCCACTTT. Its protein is CASSYSLDSPLHF.